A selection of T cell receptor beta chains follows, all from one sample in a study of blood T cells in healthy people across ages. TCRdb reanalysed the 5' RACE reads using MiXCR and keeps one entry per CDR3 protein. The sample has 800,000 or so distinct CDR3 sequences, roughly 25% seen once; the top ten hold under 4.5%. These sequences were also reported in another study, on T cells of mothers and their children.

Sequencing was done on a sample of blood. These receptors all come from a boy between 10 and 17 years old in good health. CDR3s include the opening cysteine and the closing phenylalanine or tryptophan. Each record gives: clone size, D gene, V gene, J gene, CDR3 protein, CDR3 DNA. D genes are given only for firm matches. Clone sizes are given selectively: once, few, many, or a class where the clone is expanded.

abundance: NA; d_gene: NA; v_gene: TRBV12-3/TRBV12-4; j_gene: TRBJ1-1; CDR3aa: CASSRTNTPGTEAFF; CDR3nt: TGTGCCAGCAGTCGCACAAACACACCGGGCACTGAAGCTTTCTTT
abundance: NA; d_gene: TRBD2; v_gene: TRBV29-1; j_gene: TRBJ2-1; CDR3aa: CSVSLVSTSGSLLDEQFF; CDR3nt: TGCAGCGTTTCGCTGGTTTCGACTAGCGGGAGTTTGCTCGATGAGCAGTTCTTC
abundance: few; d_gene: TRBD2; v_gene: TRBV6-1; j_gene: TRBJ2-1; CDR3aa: CASSRPGLAGTYNEQFF; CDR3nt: TGTGCCAGCAGTAGGCCGGGACTAGCGGGGACCTACAATGAGCAGTTCTTC
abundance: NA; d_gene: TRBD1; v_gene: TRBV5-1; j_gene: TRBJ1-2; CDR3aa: CASSPGGASYGYTF; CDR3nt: TGCGCCAGCAGTCCAGGGGGCGCGTCTTATGGCTACACCTTC
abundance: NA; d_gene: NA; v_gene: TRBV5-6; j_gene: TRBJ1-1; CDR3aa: CASSFLTAMNTEAFF; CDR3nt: TGTGCCAGCAGCTTCCTAACAGCCATGAACACTGAAGCTTTCTTT
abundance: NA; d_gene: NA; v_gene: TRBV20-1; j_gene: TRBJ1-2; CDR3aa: CSARVQGGSYTF; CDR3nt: TGCAGTGCTAGAGTACAGGGAGGCAGCTACACCTTC
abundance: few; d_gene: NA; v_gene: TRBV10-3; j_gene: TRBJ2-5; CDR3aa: CAISDRAKETQYF; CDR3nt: TGTGCCATCAGTGACCGGGCAAAAGAGACCCAGTACTTC
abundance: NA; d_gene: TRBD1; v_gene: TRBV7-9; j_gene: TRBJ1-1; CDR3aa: CASSLVPDRGDRNTEAFF; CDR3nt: TGTGCCAGCAGCTTAGTACCGGACAGGGGTGATAGGAACACTGAAGCTTTCTTT
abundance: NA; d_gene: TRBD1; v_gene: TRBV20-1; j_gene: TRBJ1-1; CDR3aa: CSAKERDSLNTEAFF; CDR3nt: TGCAGTGCTAAAGAACGGGACAGTCTGAACACTGAAGCTTTCTTT
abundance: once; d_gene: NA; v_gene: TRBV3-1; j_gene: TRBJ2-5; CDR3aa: CASSHQNLEQYF; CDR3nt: TGTGCCAGCAGCCACCAAAACCTGGAGCAGTACTTC
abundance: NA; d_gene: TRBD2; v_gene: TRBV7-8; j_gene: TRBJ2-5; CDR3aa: CASRRLAALQETQYF; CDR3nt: TGTGCCAGCAGACGACTAGCGGCTCTCCAAGAGACCCAGTACTTC
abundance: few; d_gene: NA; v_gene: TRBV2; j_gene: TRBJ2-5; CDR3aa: CASRPTGPRTQYF; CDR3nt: TGTGCCAGCAGGCCTACAGGGCCTCGGACCCAGTACTTC
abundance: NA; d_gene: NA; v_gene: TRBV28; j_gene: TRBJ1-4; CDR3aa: CASSDATTGDNEKLFF; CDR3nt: TGTGCCAGCAGCGACGCTACGACGGGCGACAATGAAAAACTGTTTTTT
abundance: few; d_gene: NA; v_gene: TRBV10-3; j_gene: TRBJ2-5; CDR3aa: CAISEAENQETQYF; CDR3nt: TGTGCCATCAGTGAGGCCGAAAACCAAGAGACCCAGTACTTC
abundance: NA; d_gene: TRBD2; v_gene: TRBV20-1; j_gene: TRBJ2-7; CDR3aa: CSAAGLAGVLSSYEQYF; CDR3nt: TGCAGTGCGGCTGGACTAGCGGGGGTCCTATCTTCCTACGAGCAGTACTTC
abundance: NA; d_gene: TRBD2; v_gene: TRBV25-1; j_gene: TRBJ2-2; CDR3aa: CASSEGLYTGELFF; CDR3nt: TGTGCCAGCAGTGAGGGACTATACACCGGGGAGCTGTTTTTT
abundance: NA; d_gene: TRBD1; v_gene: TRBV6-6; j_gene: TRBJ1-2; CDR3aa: CASRAGTGGAHGYTF; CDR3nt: TGTGCCAGCAGAGCCGGGACAGGGGGCGCCCATGGCTACACCTTC
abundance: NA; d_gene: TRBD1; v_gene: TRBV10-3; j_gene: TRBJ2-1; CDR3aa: CAISEAPGQGYNEQFF; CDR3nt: TGTGCCATCAGTGAGGCTCCAGGACAGGGCTACAATGAGCAGTTCTTC
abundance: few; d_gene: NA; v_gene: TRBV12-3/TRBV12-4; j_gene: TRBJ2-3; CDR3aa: CASLDGRGTDTQYF; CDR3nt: TGTGCCAGCTTGGACGGAAGAGGGACAGATACGCAGTATTTT
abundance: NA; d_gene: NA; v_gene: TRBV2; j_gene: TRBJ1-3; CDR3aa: CASSTNGDPGNTIYF; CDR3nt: TGTGCCAGCAGTACAAACGGCGATCCTGGAAACACCATATATTTT
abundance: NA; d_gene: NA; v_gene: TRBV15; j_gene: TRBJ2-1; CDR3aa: CATSRVRGLTRDNEQFF; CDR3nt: TGTGCCACCAGCAGAGTTCGAGGGCTAACTCGAGACAATGAGCAGTTCTTC
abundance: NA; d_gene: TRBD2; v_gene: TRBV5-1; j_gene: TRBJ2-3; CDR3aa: CASSQLLAGITDTQYF; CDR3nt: TGCGCCAGCAGCCAACTACTAGCGGGAATAACAGATACGCAGTATTTT
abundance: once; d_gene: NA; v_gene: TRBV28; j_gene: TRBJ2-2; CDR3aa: CASSSVDTGELFF; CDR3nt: TGTGCCAGCAGCAGCGTGGACACCGGGGAGCTGTTTTTT
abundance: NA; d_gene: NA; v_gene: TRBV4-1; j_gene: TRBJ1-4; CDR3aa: CASSPNGQGNEKLFF; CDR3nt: TGCGCCAGCAGCCCGAATGGCCAGGGGAATGAAAAACTGTTTTTT
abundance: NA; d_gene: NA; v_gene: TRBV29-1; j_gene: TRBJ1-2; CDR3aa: CSVAQGPYGYTF; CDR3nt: TGCAGCGTAGCACAGGGCCCCTATGGCTACACCTTC
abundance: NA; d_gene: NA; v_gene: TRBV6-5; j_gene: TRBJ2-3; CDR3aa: CASSYGVGTDTQYF; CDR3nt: TGTGCCAGCAGTTACGGAGTCGGCACAGATACGCAGTATTTT
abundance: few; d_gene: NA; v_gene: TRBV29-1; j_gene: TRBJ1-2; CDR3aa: CSVAGEDYGCTF; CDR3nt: NA
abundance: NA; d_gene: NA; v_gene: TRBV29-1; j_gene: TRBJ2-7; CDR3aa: CSVEGSTDVYEQYF; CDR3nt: TGCAGCGTCGAGGGATCAACGGATGTCTACGAGCAGTACTTC
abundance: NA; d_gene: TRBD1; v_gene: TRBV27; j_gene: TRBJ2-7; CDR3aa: CASSAAGTATYEQYF; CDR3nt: TGTGCCAGCAGTGCCGCAGGGACAGCCACCTACGAGCAGTACTTC
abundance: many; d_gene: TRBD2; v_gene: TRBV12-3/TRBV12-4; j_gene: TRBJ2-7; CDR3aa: CASSLLAGGSYEQYF; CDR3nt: TGTGCCAGCAGCTTACTAGCGGGGGGTTCCTACGAGCAGTACTTC
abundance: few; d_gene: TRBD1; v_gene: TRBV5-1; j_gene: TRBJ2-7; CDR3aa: CASSATGAPYEQYF; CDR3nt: TGCGCCAGCAGCGCAACAGGGGCCCCCTACGAGCAGTACTTC
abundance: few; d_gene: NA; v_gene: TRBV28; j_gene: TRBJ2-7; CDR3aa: CATSRGTPLGEQYF; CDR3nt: TGTGCCACCTCCCGAGGCACTCCCTTAGGCGAGCAGTACTTC
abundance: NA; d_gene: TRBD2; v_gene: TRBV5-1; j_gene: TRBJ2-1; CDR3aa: CASSLAELAGAYEQFF; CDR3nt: TGCGCCAGCAGCTTGGCCGAGCTAGCGGGAGCGTATGAGCAGTTCTTC
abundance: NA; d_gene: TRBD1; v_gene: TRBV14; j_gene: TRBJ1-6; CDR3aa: CASSPHPGQGDNSPLHF; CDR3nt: TGTGCCAGCAGCCCCCACCCGGGACAGGGGGATAATTCACCCCTCCACTTT
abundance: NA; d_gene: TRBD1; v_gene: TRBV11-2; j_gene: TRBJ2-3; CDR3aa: CASSYDRGFLTDTQYF; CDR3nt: TGTGCCAGCAGCTATGACAGGGGGTTTCTTACAGATACGCAGTATTTT
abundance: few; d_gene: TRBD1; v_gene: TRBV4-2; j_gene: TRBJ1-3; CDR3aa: CASSPQTGNPGNTIYF; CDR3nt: TGTGCCAGCAGTCCCCAGACAGGGAACCCTGGAAACACCATATATTTT
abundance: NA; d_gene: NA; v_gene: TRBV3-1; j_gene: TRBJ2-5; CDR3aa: CASSQAAGEVETQYF; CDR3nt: TGTGCCAGCAGCCAAGCGGCAGGGGAGGTCGAGACCCAGTACTTC
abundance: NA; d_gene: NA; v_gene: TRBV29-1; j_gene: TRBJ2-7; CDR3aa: CSVEDPGQLYEQYF; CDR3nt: TGCAGCGTTGAAGATCCGGGACAATTATACGAGCAGTACTTC
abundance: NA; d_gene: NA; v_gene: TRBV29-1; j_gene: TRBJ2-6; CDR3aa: CSVALPGGSGANVLTF; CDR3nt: TGCAGCGTTGCTCTCCCCGGAGGCTCTGGGGCCAACGTCCTGACTTTC
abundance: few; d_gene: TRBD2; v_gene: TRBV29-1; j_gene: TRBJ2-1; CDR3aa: CSVLGLAGVHEQFF; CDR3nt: TGCAGCGTGTTGGGACTAGCGGGAGTGCATGAGCAGTTCTTC
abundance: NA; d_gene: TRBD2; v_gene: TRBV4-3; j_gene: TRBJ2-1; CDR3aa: CASSQDRSSGSNEQFF; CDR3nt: TGCGCCAGCAGCCAAGATCGTAGTAGCGGGAGCAATGAGCAGTTCTTC
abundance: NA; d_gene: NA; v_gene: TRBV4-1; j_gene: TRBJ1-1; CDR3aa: CASSQEPGDTEAFF; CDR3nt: TGCGCCAGCAGCCAAGAACCCGGGGACACTGAAGCTTTCTTT
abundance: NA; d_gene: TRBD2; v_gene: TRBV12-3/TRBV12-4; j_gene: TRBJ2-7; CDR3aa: CASSLDGTIYEQYF; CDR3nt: TGTGCCAGCAGTTTAGACGGGACTATTTACGAGCAGTACTTC
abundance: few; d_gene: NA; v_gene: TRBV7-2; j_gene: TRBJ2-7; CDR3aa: CASSYRPDVYGQYF; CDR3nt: TGTGCCAGCAGCTACAGGCCAGACGTCTACGGGCAGTACTTC
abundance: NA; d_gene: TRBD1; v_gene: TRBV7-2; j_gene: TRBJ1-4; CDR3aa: CASSPTGVYNEKLFF; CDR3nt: TGTGCCAGCAGCCCGACAGGGGTTTATAATGAAAAACTGTTTTTT
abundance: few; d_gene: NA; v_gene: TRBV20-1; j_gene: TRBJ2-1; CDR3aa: CSAPRRGRDEQFF; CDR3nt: TGCAGTGCCCCACGGAGGGGGAGGGATGAGCAGTTCTTC
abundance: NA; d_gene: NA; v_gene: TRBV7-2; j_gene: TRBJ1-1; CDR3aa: CASSSARLNTEAFF; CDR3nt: TGTGCCAGCAGCTCGGCGAGGTTGAACACTGAAGCTTTCTTT
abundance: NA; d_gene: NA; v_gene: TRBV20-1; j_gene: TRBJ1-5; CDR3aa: CSARRPGSSNQPQHF; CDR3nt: TGCAGTGCTAGACGCCCAGGTAGCAGCAATCAGCCCCAGCATTTT
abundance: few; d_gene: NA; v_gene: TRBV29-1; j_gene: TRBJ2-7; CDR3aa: CSASDLPGAYEQYF; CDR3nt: TGCAGCGCCTCGGACCTCCCGGGGGCATACGAGCAGTACTTC
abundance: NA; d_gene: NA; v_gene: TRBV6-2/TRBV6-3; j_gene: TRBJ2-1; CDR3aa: CASSQHYEQFF; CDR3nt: TGTGCCAGCAGTCAACACTATGAGCAGTTCTTC
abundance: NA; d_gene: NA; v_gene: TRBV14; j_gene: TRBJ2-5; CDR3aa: CASSRAQGIQETQYF; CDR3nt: TGTGCCAGCAGCCGAGCCCAAGGGATCCAAGAGACCCAGTACTTC
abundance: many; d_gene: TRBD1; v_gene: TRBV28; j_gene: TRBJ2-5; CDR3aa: CASWKGDSYQETQYF; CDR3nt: TGTGCCAGCTGGAAGGGGGACAGCTACCAAGAGACCCAGTACTTC
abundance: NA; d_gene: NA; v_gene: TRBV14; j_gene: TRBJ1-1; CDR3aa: CASSQAGRGDTEAFF; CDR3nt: TGTGCCAGCAGCCAAGCAGGGCGGGGGGACACTGAAGCTTTCTTT